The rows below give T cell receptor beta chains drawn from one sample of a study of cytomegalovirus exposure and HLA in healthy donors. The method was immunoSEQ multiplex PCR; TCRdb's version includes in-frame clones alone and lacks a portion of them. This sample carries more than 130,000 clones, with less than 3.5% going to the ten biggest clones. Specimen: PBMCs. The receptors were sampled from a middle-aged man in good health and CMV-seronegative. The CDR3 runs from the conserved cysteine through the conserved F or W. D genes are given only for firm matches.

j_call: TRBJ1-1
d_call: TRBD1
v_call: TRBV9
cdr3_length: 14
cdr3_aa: CASSVLDRGTEAFF
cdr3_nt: TGTGCCAGCAGCGTCCTAGACAGGGGCACTGAAGCTTTCTTT

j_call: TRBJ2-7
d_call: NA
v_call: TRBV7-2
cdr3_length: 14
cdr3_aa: CASSLAGRVAEQYF
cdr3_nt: TGTGCCAGCAGCTTAGCGGGCAGGGTGGCCGAGCAGTACTTC

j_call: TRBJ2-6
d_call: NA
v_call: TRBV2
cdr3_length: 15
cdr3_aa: CASNLGGPGANVLTF
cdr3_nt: TGTGCCAGCAACCTCGGGGGACCTGGGGCCAACGTCCTGACTTTC

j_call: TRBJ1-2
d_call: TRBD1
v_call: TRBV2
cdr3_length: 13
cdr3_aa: CASTGQGSGGYTF
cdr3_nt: TGTGCCAGCACCGGACAGGGGAGCGGTGGCTACACCTTC

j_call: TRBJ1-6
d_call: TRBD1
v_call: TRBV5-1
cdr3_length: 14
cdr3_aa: CASSPRDRDSPLHF
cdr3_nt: TGCGCCAGCAGCCCCCGGGACAGGGATTCACCCCTCCACTTT

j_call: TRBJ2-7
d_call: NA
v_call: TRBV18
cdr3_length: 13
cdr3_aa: CASSWGLSYEQYF
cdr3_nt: TGTGCCAGCTCATGGGGACTCTCCTACGAGCAGTACTTC

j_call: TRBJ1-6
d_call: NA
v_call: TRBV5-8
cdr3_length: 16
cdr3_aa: CASSLAGRSGYSPLHF
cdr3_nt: TGTGCCAGCAGCTTGGCCGGCAGGTCGGGGTATTCACCCCTCCACTTT

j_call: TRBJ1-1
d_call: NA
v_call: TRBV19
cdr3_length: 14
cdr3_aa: CASSIDRQGVQAFF
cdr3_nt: TGTGCCAGTAGTATAGATAGACAAGGGGTCCAAGCTTTCTTT

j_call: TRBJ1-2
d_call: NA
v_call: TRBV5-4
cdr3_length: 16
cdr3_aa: CASSRMPGLKFYGYTF
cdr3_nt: TGTGCCAGCAGCCGGATGCCGGGACTCAAGTTCTATGGCTACACCTTC

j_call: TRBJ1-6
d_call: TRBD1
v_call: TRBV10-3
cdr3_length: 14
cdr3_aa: CAISPGTDNSPLHF
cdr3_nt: TGTGCCATCAGTCCCGGGACAGATAATTCACCCCTCCACTTT

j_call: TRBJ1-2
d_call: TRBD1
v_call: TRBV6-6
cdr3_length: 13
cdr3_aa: CASRTGATVGYTF
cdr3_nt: TGTGCCAGCAGAACAGGGGCCACGGTGGGCTACACCTTC

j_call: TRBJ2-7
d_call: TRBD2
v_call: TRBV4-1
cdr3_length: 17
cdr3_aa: CASSQLTSGGPSYEQYF
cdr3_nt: TGCGCCAGCAGCCAATTGACTAGCGGGGGCCCTTCTTACGAGCAGTACTTC

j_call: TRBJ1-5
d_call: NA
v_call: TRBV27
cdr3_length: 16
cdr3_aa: CASSPNNADLRQPQHF
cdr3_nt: TGTGCCAGCAGCCCCAACAATGCGGATCTCAGACAGCCCCAGCATTTT

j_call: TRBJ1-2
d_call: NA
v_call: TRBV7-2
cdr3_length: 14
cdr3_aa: CASSSRQRPYGYTF
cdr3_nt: TGTGCCAGCAGCTCACGACAGAGGCCCTATGGCTACACCTTC

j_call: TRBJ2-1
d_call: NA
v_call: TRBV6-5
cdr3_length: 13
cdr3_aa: CALGEPSLDEQFF
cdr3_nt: TGTGCCCTAGGGGAACCGTCCCTGGATGAGCAGTTCTTC

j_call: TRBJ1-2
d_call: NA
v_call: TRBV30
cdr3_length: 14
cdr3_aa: CAWSVHAETDGYTF
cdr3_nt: TGTGCCTGGAGTGTACATGCGGAGACGGATGGCTACACCTTC

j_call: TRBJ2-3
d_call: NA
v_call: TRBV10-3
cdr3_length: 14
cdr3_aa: CAISIGTFTDTQYF
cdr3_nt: TGTGCCATCAGTATTGGGACTTTCACAGATACGCAGTATTTT

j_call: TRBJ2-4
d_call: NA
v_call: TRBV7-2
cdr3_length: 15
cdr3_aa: CASSLGGGGKNIQYF
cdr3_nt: TGTGCCAGCAGCTTAGGAGGGGGTGGCAAAAACATTCAGTACTTC

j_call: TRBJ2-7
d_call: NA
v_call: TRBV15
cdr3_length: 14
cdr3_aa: CATSRDIEQDEQYF
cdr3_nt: TGTGCCACCAGCAGGGATATTGAGCAGGACGAGCAGTACTTC

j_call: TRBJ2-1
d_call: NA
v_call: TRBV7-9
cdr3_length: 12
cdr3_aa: CASSLEASRGFF
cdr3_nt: TGTGCCAGCAGCTTAGAGGCGTCTAGAGGGTTCTTC

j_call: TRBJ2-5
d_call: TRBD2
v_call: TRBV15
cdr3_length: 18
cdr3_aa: CATSRGGMAGGVGETQYF
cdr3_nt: TGTGCCACCAGCAGAGGTGGTATGGCGGGGGGGGTAGGAGAGACCCAGTACTTC

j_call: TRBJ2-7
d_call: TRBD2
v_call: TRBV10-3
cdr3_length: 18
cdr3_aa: CAISEWGLAGGKIHEQYF
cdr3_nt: TGTGCCATCAGTGAGTGGGGACTAGCGGGGGGGAAGATCCACGAGCAGTACTTC

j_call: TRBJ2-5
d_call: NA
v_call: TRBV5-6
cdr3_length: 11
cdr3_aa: CASSSQETQYF
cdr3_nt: TGTGCCAGCAGCTCCCAGGAGACCCAGTACTTC

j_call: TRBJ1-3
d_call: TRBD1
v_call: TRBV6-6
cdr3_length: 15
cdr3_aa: CASIQGDKSGNTIYF
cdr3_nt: TGTGCCAGCATCCAGGGGGATAAATCTGGAAACACCATATATTTT

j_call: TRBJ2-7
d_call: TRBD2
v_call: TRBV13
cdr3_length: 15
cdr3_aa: CASSLERGDNYEQYF
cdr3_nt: TGTGCCAGCAGCTTAGAGCGGGGGGACAACTACGAGCAGTACTTC

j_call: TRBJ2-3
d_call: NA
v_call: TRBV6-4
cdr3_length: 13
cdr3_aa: CASSDEGTDTQYF
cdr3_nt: TGTGCCAGCAGTGACGAGGGAACAGATACGCAGTATTTT

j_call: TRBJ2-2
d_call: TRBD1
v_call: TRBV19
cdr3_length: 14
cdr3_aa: CASRPTGGAGELFF
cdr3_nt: TGTGCCAGTAGGCCTACAGGGGGTGCCGGGGAGCTGTTTTTT

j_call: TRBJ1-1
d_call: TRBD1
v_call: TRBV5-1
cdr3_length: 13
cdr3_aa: CASSATGFTEAFF
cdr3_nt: TGCGCCAGCAGCGCGACAGGGTTCACTGAAGCTTTCTTT

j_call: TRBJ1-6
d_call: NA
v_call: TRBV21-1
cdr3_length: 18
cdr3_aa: CASSKDYDGEGYNSPLHF
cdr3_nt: TGTGCCAGCAGCAAAGATTATGATGGCGAGGGCTATAATTCACCCCTCCACTTT